These T cell receptor beta chains were read from a single sample in a study of T cells in Graves' hyperthyroidism and ophthalmopathy. TCRdb reanalysed the multiplex PCR reads using MiXCR and keeps one entry per CDR3 protein. The table records 490,000 or so distinct CDR3 sequences, 20% of them present only once. Material for sequencing was blood. The receptors here all came from a man aged 40-50 years with Graves' ophthalmopathy. Both conserved end residues are part of each CDR3.

v_gene,CDR3aa
TRBV27,CASTLITDTQYF
TRBV7-9,CASSLAGLAGGPYNEQFF
TRBV12-3/TRBV12-4,CASNIRGNQPQHF
TRBV20-1,CSAREPGGGRQETQYF
TRBV30,CAWSAGTSLNEQFF
TRBV24-1,CATSDLAREGTDTQYF
TRBV5-1,CASSLAGTSGRRTGELFF
TRBV30,CAWSISGGGTEAFF
TRBV18,CASSPTGGMTNEKLFF
TRBV7-8,CASSRGRGGPEKLFF
TRBV6-1,CASSLATVDTQYF